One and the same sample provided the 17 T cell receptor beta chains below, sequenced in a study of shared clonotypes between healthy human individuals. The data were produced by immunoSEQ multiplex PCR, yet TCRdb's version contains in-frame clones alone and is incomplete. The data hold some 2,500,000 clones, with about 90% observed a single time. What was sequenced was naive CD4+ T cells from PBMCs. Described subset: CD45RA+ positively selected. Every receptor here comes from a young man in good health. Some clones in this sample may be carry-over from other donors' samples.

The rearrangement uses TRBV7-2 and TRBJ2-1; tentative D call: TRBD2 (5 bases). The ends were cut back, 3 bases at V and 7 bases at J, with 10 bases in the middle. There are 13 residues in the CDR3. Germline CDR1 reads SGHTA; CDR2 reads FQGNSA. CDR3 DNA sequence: TGTGCCAGCAGCTTCTCGACGGGGAATGAGCAGTTCTTC. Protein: CASSFSTGNEQFF.

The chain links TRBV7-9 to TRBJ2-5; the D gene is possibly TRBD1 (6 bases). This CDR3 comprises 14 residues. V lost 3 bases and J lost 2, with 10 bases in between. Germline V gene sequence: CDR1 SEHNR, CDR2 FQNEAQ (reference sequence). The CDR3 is CASSLTGLQETQYF. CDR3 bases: TGTGCCAGCAGCTTGACAGGCCTACAAGAGACCCAGTACTTC.

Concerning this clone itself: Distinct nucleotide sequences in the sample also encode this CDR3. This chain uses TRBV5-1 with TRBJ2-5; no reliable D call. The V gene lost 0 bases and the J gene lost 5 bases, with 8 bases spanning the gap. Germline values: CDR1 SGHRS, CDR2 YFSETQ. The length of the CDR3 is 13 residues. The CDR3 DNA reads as TGCGCCAGCAGCTTGGCCCCTGCCGAGACCCAGTACTTC. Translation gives CASSLAPAETQYF.

CDR3 DNA: TGTGCCAGCAGCTTGGCCTCCCTCGAGCCGTATTTT. Protein product: CASSLASLEPYF. V and J are TRBV5-6 and TRBJ2-3; D not certain. V lost 0 bases and J 14 bases, leaving 13 bases between the germline ends. The germline V gene encodes CDR1 SGHDT and CDR2 YYEEEE. This CDR3 region has 12 residues.

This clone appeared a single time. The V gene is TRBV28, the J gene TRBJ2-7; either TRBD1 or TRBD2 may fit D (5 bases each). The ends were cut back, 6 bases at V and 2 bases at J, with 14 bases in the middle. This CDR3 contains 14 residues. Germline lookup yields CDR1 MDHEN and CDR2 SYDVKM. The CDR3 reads CASRRRGGTYEQYF. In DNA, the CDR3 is TGTGCCAGCAGGAGACGGGGCGGAACCTACGAGCAGTACTTC.

The chain's CDR3 is CASSPTGTPAYEQYF. For the CDR3, the DNA is TGCGCCAGCAGCCCCACTGGGACGCCAGCCTACGAGCAGTACTTC. This chain links TRBV5-1 with TRBJ2-7, with D tentatively TRBD1 or TRBD2 (5 bases each). CDR1 is SGHRS, CDR2 YFSETQ, per germline. The CDR3 runs 15 residues. The V end lost 4 bases, the J end lost 2 bases, and 16 bases lay between the germline ends.

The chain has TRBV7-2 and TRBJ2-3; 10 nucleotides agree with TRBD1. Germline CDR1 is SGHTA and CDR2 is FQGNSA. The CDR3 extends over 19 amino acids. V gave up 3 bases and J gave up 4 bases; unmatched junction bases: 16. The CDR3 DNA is TGTGCCAGCAGCTTCTTAGTAATGCGCCGGGACAGGGGATCAGATACGCAGTATTTT. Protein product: CASSFLVMRRDRGSDTQYF.

DNA for the CDR3: TGCAGCGCCTCGACAGGGGTGGGTTGGGATACGCAGTATTTT. Protein product: CSASTGVGWDTQYF. The chain is built from TRBV29-1 and TRBJ2-3, with 8 positions matching TRBD1. Unmatched junction bases numbered 12, after V lost 7 bases and J lost 6 bases. Per germline, CDR1 SQVTM and CDR2 ANQGSEA. The CDR3 loop spans 14 amino acids.

CDR3 in DNA: TGTGCCAGCAGCTTACTGATGGGGGACCACGAGCAGTACTTC. Translating gives CASSLLMGDHEQYF. The chain uses TRBV7-6 and TRBJ2-7; TRBD1 or TRBD2 may be the D gene (5 bases each). Germline loops: CDR1 SGHVS, CDR2 FNYEAQ. V was trimmed by 2 bases and J by 5 bases, leaving 13 bases between them. The CDR3 has 14 amino acids.

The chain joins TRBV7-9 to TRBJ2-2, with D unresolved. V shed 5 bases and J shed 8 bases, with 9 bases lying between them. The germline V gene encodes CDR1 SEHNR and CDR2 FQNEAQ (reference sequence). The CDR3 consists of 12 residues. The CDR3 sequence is CASSHRSGELFF. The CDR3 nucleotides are TGTGCCAGCAGCCACCGTTCGGGGGAGCTGTTTTTT.

The CDR3 is CASSPTPPMGGKQYF. Written as DNA, the CDR3 is TGCGCCAGCAGCCCTACTCCCCCCATGGGCGGTAAGCAGTACTTC. The chain carries TRBV4-3 and TRBJ2-7; D unresolved. Per the germline V gene, CDR1 is LGHNA and CDR2 is YSLEER. The CDR3 is made up of 15 amino acids. The V gene lost 4 bases and the J gene lost 8 bases, with 21 bases spanning the gap.

CDR3 protein: CASSLFIETTDTQYF. The CDR3 region has the DNA TGTGCCAGCAGCTTATTCATAGAAACCACAGATACGCAGTATTTT. This sequence joins TRBV7-3 and TRBJ2-3; D remains unclear. CDR1 and CDR2 from the germline V gene are SGHTA and FQGTGA. The CDR3 runs 15 residues. V lost 2 bases, J lost 2 bases, and 11 bases lay in between.

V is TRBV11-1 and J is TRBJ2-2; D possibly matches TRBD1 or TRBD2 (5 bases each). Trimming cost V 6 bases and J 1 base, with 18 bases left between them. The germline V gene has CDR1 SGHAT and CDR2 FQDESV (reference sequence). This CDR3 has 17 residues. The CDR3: CASSSTAGTLNTGELFF. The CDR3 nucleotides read TGTGCCAGCAGTTCCACCGCCGGGACGTTGAACACCGGGGAGCTGTTTTTT.

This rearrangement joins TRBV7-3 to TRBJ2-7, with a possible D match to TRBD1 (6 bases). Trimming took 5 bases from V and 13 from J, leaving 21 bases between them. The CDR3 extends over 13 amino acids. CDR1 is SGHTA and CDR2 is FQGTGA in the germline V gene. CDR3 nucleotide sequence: TGTGCCAGCAGCATAAGCGCGGGTGCAGGGGTCTACTTC. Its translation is CASSISAGAGVYF. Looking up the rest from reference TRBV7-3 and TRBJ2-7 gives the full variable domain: GAGVSQTPSNKVTEKGKYVELRCDPISGHTALYWYRQSLGQGPEFLIYFQGTGAADDSGLPNDRFFAVRPEGSVSTLKIQRTERGDSAVYLCASSISAGAGVYFGPGTRLTVT.

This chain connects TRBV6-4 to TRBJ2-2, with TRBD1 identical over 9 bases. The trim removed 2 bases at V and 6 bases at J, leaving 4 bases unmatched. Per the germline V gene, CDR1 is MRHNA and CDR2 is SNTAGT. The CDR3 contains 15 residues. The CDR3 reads CASSDTGGVPGELFF. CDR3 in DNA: TGTGCCAGCAGTGACACAGGGGGCGTCCCCGGGGAGCTGTTTTTT.

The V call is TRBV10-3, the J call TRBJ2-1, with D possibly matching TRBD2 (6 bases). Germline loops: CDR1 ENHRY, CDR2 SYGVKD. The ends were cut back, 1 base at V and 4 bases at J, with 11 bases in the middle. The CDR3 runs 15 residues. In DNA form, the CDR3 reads TGTGCCATCAGTGAGTTCCCGGGACTTTACAATGAGCAGTTCTTC. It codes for CAISEFPGLYNEQFF.

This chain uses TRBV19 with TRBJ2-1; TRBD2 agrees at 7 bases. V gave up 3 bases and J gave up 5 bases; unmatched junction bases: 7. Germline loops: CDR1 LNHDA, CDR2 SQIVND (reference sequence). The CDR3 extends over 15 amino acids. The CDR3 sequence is CASSIWASGHNEQFF. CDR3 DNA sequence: TGTGCCAGTAGTATTTGGGCTAGCGGCCACAATGAGCAGTTCTTC. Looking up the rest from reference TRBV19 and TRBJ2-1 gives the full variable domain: DGGITQSPKYLFRKEGQNVTLSCEQNLNHDAMYWYRQDPGQGLRLIYYSQIVNDFQKGDIAEGYSVSREKKESFPLTVTSAQKNPTAFYLCASSIWASGHNEQFFGPGTRLTVL.